This T cell receptor beta chain was sequenced for a study of CD4 T cells in relation to SARS-CoV-2 and coronaviruses. Generated by immunoSEQ multiplex PCR, the TCRdb table keeps only in-frame clones and is missing some. Here the sample spans approximately 36,000 clones, about 86% being singletons. With respect to this clone: Its specificity is not known.

V was clipped by 1 base and J by 10 bases; unmatched bases: 13. The CDR3 loop spans 16 amino acids. Looked up from germline, CDR1 is LGHDT and CDR2 is YNNKEL (reference sequence). This sequence joins TRBV3-1 (or the pseudogene TRBV3-2) and TRBJ2-1, with TRBD2 matching over 7 bases. Source material: naive CD4+ T cells from PBMCs, cultured in vitro. Subset in this sample: naive CD4+ T cells isolated by negative enrichment. The receptor comes from an adult with COVID-19. In DNA form, the CDR3 reads TGTGCCAGCAGCCAAGGAATCGGACTAGACGATATCGAGCAGTTCTTC. It yields the protein CASSQGIGLDDIEQFF.